The rows below give T cell receptor beta chains drawn from one sample of a study of early T cells in non-severe SARS-CoV-2 infection. Each CDR3 protein gets one entry after TCRdb re-called the 5' RACE reads with MiXCR. Among 110,000 or so distinct CDR3 sequences, about an eighth were seen once, and the ten largest hold 3% to 3.5%. The specimen sequenced was whole blood. The receptors here all came from an adult who was a healthcare worker with PCR-confirmed SARS-CoV-2 infection or an uninfected control (not recorded which). The CDR3 runs from the conserved cysteine through the conserved F or W. A D gene is named only where the DNA matches it firmly. Only some rows state a clone size, as once, few, many or a class for expanded clones.

J gene: TRBJ1-6
D gene: TRBD1
clone size: many
V gene: TRBV11-3
CDR3 protein: CASSFALTGGQESPLHF
CDR3 DNA: TGTGCCAGCAGCTTTGCCCTCACAGGGGGCCAAGAGTCACCCCTCCACTTT

J gene: TRBJ2-2
D gene: .
clone size: .
V gene: TRBV5-6
CDR3 protein: CASSLVENTGELFF
CDR3 DNA: TGTGCCAGCAGCTTGGTAGAGAACACCGGGGAGCTGTTTTTT

J gene: TRBJ2-7
D gene: .
clone size: many
V gene: TRBV10-2
CDR3 protein: CASGWGVRSYEQYF
CDR3 DNA: TGCGCCAGCGGTTGGGGAGTTCGGTCCTACGAGCAGTACTTC

J gene: TRBJ1-2
D gene: TRBD1
clone size: .
V gene: TRBV10-3
CDR3 protein: CATGQGDYGYTF
CDR3 DNA: TGTGCCACCGGACAGGGGGACTATGGCTACACCTTC

J gene: TRBJ1-1
D gene: .
clone size: many
V gene: TRBV11-2
CDR3 protein: CASSPLGQGHPTGRAFF
CDR3 DNA: TGTGCCAGCAGCCCCTTAGGCCAAGGGCACCCGACGGGGAGAGCTTTCTTT

J gene: TRBJ1-5
D gene: .
clone size: few
V gene: TRBV7-9
CDR3 protein: CASSLGGANQPQHF
CDR3 DNA: TGTGCCAGCAGCTTAGGGGGGGCCAATCAGCCCCAGCATTTT

J gene: TRBJ2-5
D gene: .
clone size: .
V gene: TRBV7-2
CDR3 protein: CASSPREQQETQYF
CDR3 DNA: TGTGCCAGCAGCCCCCGGGAACAGCAAGAGACCCAGTACTTC

J gene: TRBJ2-7
D gene: .
clone size: many
V gene: TRBV2
CDR3 protein: CASSWDTSYEQYF
CDR3 DNA: TGTGCCAGCAGTTGGGACACCTCCTACGAGCAGTACTTC

J gene: TRBJ2-7
D gene: TRBD2
clone size: many
V gene: TRBV5-1
CDR3 protein: CASSLADSGSRYEQYF
CDR3 DNA: TGCGCCAGCAGCTTGGCCGATAGCGGGAGCAGGTACGAGCAGTACTTC

J gene: TRBJ1-4
D gene: TRBD1
clone size: many
V gene: TRBV6-6
CDR3 protein: CASSRDRATNEKLFF
CDR3 DNA: TGTGCCAGCAGCCGGGACAGGGCTACTAATGAAAAACTGTTTTTT

J gene: TRBJ2-2
D gene: .
clone size: .
V gene: TRBV11-3
CDR3 protein: CASGRGGAGELFF
CDR3 DNA: TGTGCCAGCGGTAGAGGGGGAGCCGGGGAGCTGTTTTTT

J gene: TRBJ2-1
D gene: .
clone size: few
V gene: TRBV11-1
CDR3 protein: CASSLASEKQFF
CDR3 DNA: TGTGCCAGCAGCTTAGCCTCGGAGAAGCAGTTCTTC

J gene: TRBJ1-1
D gene: .
clone size: many
V gene: TRBV3-1
CDR3 protein: CASSQIRNTEAFF
CDR3 DNA: TGTGCCAGCAGCCAGATCAGGAACACTGAAGCTTTCTTT

J gene: TRBJ2-5
D gene: .
clone size: .
V gene: TRBV3-1
CDR3 protein: CASSQLGRGETQYF
CDR3 DNA: TGTGCCAGCAGCCAACTGGGACGTGGAGAGACCCAGTACTTC

J gene: TRBJ2-1
D gene: .
clone size: few
V gene: TRBV28
CDR3 protein: CASTGGRVSNEQFF
CDR3 DNA: TGTGCCAGCACAGGGGGGAGGGTATCCAATGAGCAGTTCTTC

J gene: TRBJ2-5
D gene: TRBD2
clone size: many
V gene: TRBV7-7
CDR3 protein: CASSLNGIAGGETQYF
CDR3 DNA: TGTGCTAGCAGCTTAAACGGAATAGCGGGAGGAGAGACCCAGTACTTC

J gene: TRBJ2-1
D gene: .
clone size: many
V gene: TRBV30
CDR3 protein: CAWSVRGGVSYNEQFF
CDR3 DNA: TGTGCCTGGAGTGTACGGGGCGGGGTCTCCTACAATGAGCAGTTCTTC

J gene: TRBJ1-1
D gene: TRBD1
clone size: many
V gene: TRBV5-1
CDR3 protein: CASSLEGAGTEAFF
CDR3 DNA: TGCGCCAGCAGCTTGGAGGGGGCGGGCACTGAAGCTTTCTTT

J gene: TRBJ1-2
D gene: .
clone size: few
V gene: TRBV19
CDR3 protein: CASSLDPVSGYGYTF
CDR3 DNA: TGTGCCAGTAGTCTAGACCCCGTCAGCGGCTATGGCTACACCTTC

J gene: TRBJ2-7
D gene: .
clone size: .
V gene: TRBV29-1
CDR3 protein: CSAGTSGYEQYF
CDR3 DNA: TGCAGCGCCGGAACGTCGGGCTACGAGCAGTACTTC

J gene: TRBJ1-1
D gene: .
clone size: .
V gene: TRBV27
CDR3 protein: CASQKAVPGLKTEAFF
CDR3 DNA: TGTGCCAGCCAGAAAGCCGTTCCGGGATTAAAGACTGAAGCTTTCTTT

J gene: TRBJ1-2
D gene: TRBD1
clone size: many
V gene: TRBV20-1
CDR3 protein: CSAVQGGNGYTF
CDR3 DNA: TGCAGTGCCGTCCAGGGGGGAAATGGCTACACCTTC

J gene: TRBJ2-7
D gene: .
clone size: few
V gene: TRBV28
CDR3 protein: CASSEGGGITLQYF
CDR3 DNA: TGTGCCAGCAGTGAAGGCGGGGGCATTACTCTGCAGTACTTC